This T cell receptor beta chain was obtained from a study of T cells in Graves' hyperthyroidism and ophthalmopathy. Amplified regions were TCR beta CDR3 sequences from RNA transcripts. An initial round of RT-PCR targeting the TCR CDR3 relied on the HTBI primer set. TCRdb used MiXCR to reprocess the multiplex PCR reads, holding one entry per CDR3 protein. The table includes hundreds of thousands of distinct CDR3 sequences, less than 30% detected once. This CDR3 has 13 amino acids. Trimming took 5 bases from V and 2 from J, leaving 9 bases between them. Isolation of PBMCs was performed on around 9.4 ml fresh peripheral blood. This clonotype was observed a handful of times. Antigen: not known. Notes on the study in general: Expanded thyroid clonotypes (above 0.001) were mostly also found in blood.

Sequencing was performed on blood. The sequence derives from a man aged 40-49 years with Graves' hyperthyroidism that later progressed to Graves' ophthalmopathy. The rearrangement links TRBV12-3 or TRBV12-4 to TRBJ1-2; D is ambiguous. The CDR3, as DNA: TGTGCCAGCAGTCCCCATCCCAACTATGGCTACACCTTC. It is translated as CASSPHPNYGYTF.